This T cell receptor (beta chain) was retrieved from a study of CD8 T cells in ankylosing spondylitis. Molecular-barcoded quantitative 5'-RACE produced these TCR beta libraries. TCRdb re-called the 5' RACE reads with MiXCR, one entry per CDR3 protein. The repertoire has under 950,000 distinct CDR3 sequences, 15% to 20% of them found once; the top ten carry 19%. Points from the study as a whole: A motif in TCR beta, a set of fewer than ten highly homologous variants, appeared characteristic of ankylosing spondylitis blood. Within matched ankylosing spondylitis synovial fluid, disease-linked clones were reportedly significantly enriched. Earlier reports found some motif variants in synovial fluid and blood in reactive arthritis. The disease-linked clones had a CD8+ phenotype and low blood frequencies.

Trimming left V 1 base short and J 7 bases short, with 16 bases between. CDR1 is MNHNS and CDR2 is SASEGT in the germline V gene. This CDR3 has 15 residues. As for this clonotype: Its antigen is unidentified.

The rearrangement uses TRBV6-1 and TRBJ1-2; D might be TRBD1 (6 bases). This receptor was taken from a male donor with ankylosing spondylitis. Sequenced input: blood, either unsorted or a sorted T cell fraction (not recorded which). The CDR3 reads CASSEDWGGEGGYTF. The CDR3 DNA reads as TGTGCCAGCAGTGAAGATTGGGGGGGCGAGGGTGGCTACACCTTC.